What follows are 7 T cell receptor beta chains derived from one specimen sequenced in a study of T cell changes during pregnancy in multiple sclerosis (dated by TCRdb to between 2018 and 2021). Library preparation employed the immunoSEQ multiplex PCR assay. The clones in this table, taken by TCRdb from immuneACCESS, are in-frame only. Not every clone is retained; where verified, under half of the shortfall comes from an unresolved V gene, and the cause of the rest is unknown. The sample table records about 73,000 clones; around 92% of these occur just once. The biggest ten clones account for 2.8% of the sample. The material sequenced was peripheral blood, taken in the third trimester of pregnancy. Receptor source: a female donor in good health, enrolled as a control in a pregnancy study.

The CDR3: CASSSGTATDTQYF. In nucleotides, the CDR3 is TGCGCCAGCAGCTCCGGGACAGCCACAGATACGCAGTATTTT. This rearrangement joins TRBV5-1 to TRBJ2-3; TRBD1 matches 7 bases. V lost 3 bases to trimming and J lost 2 bases; unmatched junction nucleotides: 3. The germline CDR1 and CDR2 sequences are SGHRS and YFSETQ. This CDR3 comprises 14 residues.

The chain employs TRBV9 and TRBJ2-2; D unresolved. Germline CDR1 reads SGDLS; CDR2 reads YYNGEE. Trimming pared 0 bases from V and 1 base from J, leaving 4 bases between. This CDR3 comprises 14 residues. CDR3 residues: CASSVVQNTGELFF. CDR3 in DNA: TGTGCCAGCAGCGTAGTCCAGAACACCGGGGAGCTGTTTTTT.

The rearrangement uses TRBV29-1 and TRBJ2-5; the D gene is possibly TRBD2 (6 bases). Germline V gene data show CDR1 as SQVTM and CDR2 as ANQGSEA. This CDR3 has 14 amino acids. The V gene lost 0 bases and the J gene lost 4 bases, with 12 bases spanning the gap. This chain's CDR3 is CSVEDLEGSETQYF. CDR3 nucleotides: TGCAGCGTTGAAGATCTGGAGGGATCAGAGACCCAGTACTTC.

The chain couples TRBV30 to TRBJ2-7; a weak D match, TRBD2 (5 bases). CDR3 length: 13 residues. Trimming stripped 0 bases from V and 6 bases from J, with 12 bases between. Germline-derived CDR1 and CDR2 are GTSNPN and SVGIG (reference sequence). This CDR3 is CAWSVAPGSEQYF. As DNA, the CDR3 is TGTGCCTGGAGTGTAGCCCCGGGGTCCGAGCAGTACTTC.

V is TRBV28 and J is TRBJ1-5; 8 bases fit TRBD1. This CDR3 comprises 18 residues. The junction had 17 bases not matched to a gene; V was cut back by 3 bases and J by 7 bases. The V gene's germline CDR1 is MDHEN and CDR2 SYDVKM. Written as DNA, the CDR3 is TGTGCCAGCAGTTTTTCGGGACAGGTCCCTGAGGGTGAGCAGCCCCAGCATTTT. Amino acids: CASSFSGQVPEGEQPQHF.

The rearrangement links TRBV19 to TRBJ1-2; 7 bases are a match to TRBD1. CDR1 is LNHDA and CDR2 is SQIVND in the germline V gene (reference sequence). Trimming took 3 bases from V and 6 from J; bases not matched to a gene: 7. The CDR3 has 14 amino acids. DNA of the CDR3: TGTGCCAGTAGTATCATCAGGGGGATACATGGCTACACCTTC. It codes for CASSIIRGIHGYTF.

J is TRBJ2-3 and V is TRBV29-1, with TRBD2 matching 10 bases. Germline lookup yields CDR1 SQVTM and CDR2 ANQGSEA. The CDR3 has 14 amino acids. V shed 7 bases, J shed 3 bases, and the junction held 7 bases outside the gene matches. CDR3 protein: CSASRAGGTDTQYF. CDR3 DNA: TGCAGCGCCAGCCGAGCGGGGGGGACAGATACGCAGTATTTT.